These T cell receptor beta chains were read from a single sample in a study of shared clonotypes between healthy human individuals. Only in-frame clones appear in the TCRdb table, and some are missing; sequencing was by immunoSEQ multiplex PCR. This table has about 980,000 clones, about three quarters appearing once. Sequencing was done on a sample of memory CD4+ T cells sorted from blood. The receptor set was obtained from a man aged 18 to 30 in good health. CDR3s include the opening cysteine and the closing phenylalanine or tryptophan. A D gene is named only where the DNA matches it firmly. The size field is filled for only some rows; it gives once, few, many or a size class.

>TRBD1|TRBJ2-3|TRBV5-1|.
CASSSRGTDTQYF
TGCGCCAGCAGCTCCAGGGGGACAGATACGCAGTATTTT
>TRBD1|TRBJ1-2|TRBV10-3|once
CAISEGGQGNYGYTF
TGTGCCATCAGTGAGGGGGGACAGGGGAACTATGGCTACACCTTC
>TRBD1|TRBJ2-5|TRBV30|.
CAWSKLAGGAQGTQYF
TGTGCCTGGAGTAAGTTGGCAGGGGGCGCACAAGGTACCCAGTACTTC
>TRBD1|TRBJ1-5|TRBV7-2|few
CASRWTGGGQPQHF
TGTGCCAGCAGATGGACAGGGGGAGGTCAGCCCCAGCATTTT
>.|TRBJ2-3|TRBV7-2|.
CASSYGGLSTDTQYF
TGTGCCAGCAGTTACGGCGGTCTTAGCACAGATACGCAGTATTTT
>.|TRBJ2-7|TRBV20-1|.
CSAREEKQYF
TGCAGTGCTAGAGAGGAGAAGCAGTACTTC
>TRBD2|TRBJ2-1|TRBV6-1|.
CASSATNSGEQFF
TGTGCCAGCAGCGCTACCAATAGCGGGGAGCAGTTCTTC
>.|TRBJ2-6|TRBV7-9|.
CASSPGVSGANVLTF
TGTGCCAGCAGCCCAGGTGTCTCTGGGGCCAACGTCCTGACTTTC
>.|TRBJ2-5|TRBV20-1|.
CSARDKETQYF
TGCAGTGCTAGAGATAAAGAGACCCAGTACTTC
>TRBD1|TRBJ1-3|TRBV5-1|few
CASSASTGIGNTIYF
TGCGCCAGCAGCGCCTCGACAGGGATTGGAAACACCATATATTTT
>TRBD1|TRBJ2-7|TRBV7-9|.
CASSAGQGNYEQYF
TGTGCCAGCAGCGCCGGACAGGGGAACTACGAGCAGTACTTC
>.|TRBJ1-2|TRBV29-1|.
CSATGLPTGYTF
TGCAGCGCAACAGGGCTCCCCACCGGCTACACCTTC
>.|TRBJ1-4|TRBV6-1|.
CASSEGQGGEKLFF
TGTGCCAGCAGTGAAGGGCAGGGAGGGGAAAAACTGTTTTTT
>TRBD1|TRBJ1-2|TRBV5-5|.
CASSLFRGKVNYGYTF
TGTGCCAGCAGCTTGTTCAGGGGGAAAGTTAACTATGGCTACACCTTC
>TRBD1|TRBJ2-2|TRBV6-5|few
CASSPGTANTGELFF
TGTGCCAGCAGTCCCGGGACAGCGAACACCGGGGAGCTGTTTTTT
>TRBD1|TRBJ1-2|TRBV19|few
CASSHKGASGYTF
TGTGCCAGTAGCCATAAGGGGGCCTCTGGCTACACCTTC
>TRBD1|TRBJ1-1|TRBV10-3|.
CAISEGTEYTEAFF
TGTGCCATCAGTGAGGGGACAGAGTACACTGAAGCTTTCTTT